This entry features one T cell receptor (beta chain) sequence. No antigen is known for it. Any patient presenting with uncontrolled infection, other autoimmune disease, pregnancy or lactation was left out. V lost 5 bases and J lost 8; bases outside the gene matches: 4. Per germline, CDR1 SGHTA and CDR2 FQGNSA. The CDR3 has 13 amino acids. The data derive from a study of T cells in Graves' hyperthyroidism and ophthalmopathy. Amplified TCR beta CDR3 regions derived from RNA transcripts. TCR CDR3 underwent first-round RT-PCR with the HTBI primer set. Each CDR3 protein is one row after TCRdb ran MiXCR on the multiplex PCR reads. This sample has 530,000 or so distinct CDR3 sequences, with just over 45% found just once. Study results and caveats: Ophthalmopathy was predicted by the model a median of 6.5 months ahead of onset. Ophthalmopathy cases were set apart from stable hyperthyroidism by a 13 V-J model.

V and J are TRBV7-2 and TRBJ1-2; TRBD1 agrees at 11 bases. Material for sequencing was peripheral blood or thyroid tissue (not recorded which). This clonotype was obtained from a woman in her late teens or twenties with Graves' hyperthyroidism. The CDR3 coding sequence is TGTGCCAGCAGCCTGGACAGGGGGCAAGGCTACACCTTC. It is translated as CASSLDRGQGYTF.